The rows below give T cell receptor beta chains drawn from one sample of a study of CD8 T cells in ankylosing spondylitis. TCRdb itself ran the 5' RACE reads through MiXCR, one entry per CDR3 protein. Among hundreds of thousands of distinct CDR3 sequences listed, 10% to 15% were seen once. The sequencing input was blood, either unsorted or a sorted T cell fraction (not recorded which). These receptors all come from a male donor with ankylosing spondylitis. CDR3s include the opening cysteine and the closing phenylalanine or tryptophan. Each record gives: CDR3 DNA, CDR3 protein, clone size, V gene, D gene, J gene. D genes are given only for firm matches. Where a row states a size, it is once, few, many or the class of an expanded clone; other rows omit it.

CDR3 DNA: TGCGCCAGCAGCCCCGGGACCGCTGCCACAGATACGCAGTATTTT
CDR3 protein: CASSPGTAATDTQYF
clone size: many
V gene: TRBV5-1
D gene: NA
J gene: TRBJ2-3

CDR3 DNA: TGTGCCAGCAGCCCGAGGCCAGGCGCAAACTCTGGGGCCAACGTCCTGACTTTC
CDR3 protein: CASSPRPGANSGANVLTF
clone size: NA
V gene: TRBV27
D gene: NA
J gene: TRBJ2-6

CDR3 DNA: TGCAGCGTTGGAGGGACGGGGAGTGAAAAACTGTTTTTT
CDR3 protein: CSVGGTGSEKLFF
clone size: few
V gene: TRBV29-1
D gene: NA
J gene: TRBJ1-4

CDR3 DNA: TGTGCCATCAGACCAGGGGGCTGGACAGATACGCAGTATTTT
CDR3 protein: CAIRPGGWTDTQYF
clone size: NA
V gene: TRBV10-3
D gene: TRBD1
J gene: TRBJ2-3

CDR3 DNA: TGTGCCAGCTCAGCGCTACTGGGGAACACTGAAGCTTTCTTT
CDR3 protein: CASSALLGNTEAFF
clone size: many
V gene: TRBV18
D gene: NA
J gene: TRBJ1-1

CDR3 DNA: TGTGCCATCAGTGAAGGGTGGACTAATGAAAAACTGTTTTTT
CDR3 protein: CAISEGWTNEKLFF
clone size: NA
V gene: TRBV10-3
D gene: NA
J gene: TRBJ1-4

CDR3 DNA: TGCAGTGCTAGCGCACAGGGGCAATCACCCCTCCACTTT
CDR3 protein: CSASAQGQSPLHF
clone size: NA
V gene: TRBV20-1
D gene: TRBD1
J gene: TRBJ1-6

CDR3 DNA: TGTGCCAGCAGTTACCCCGTCAGGGGCGGTCAAGACGAGCAGTACTTC
CDR3 protein: CASSYPVRGGQDEQYF
clone size: many
V gene: TRBV6-2/TRBV6-3
D gene: NA
J gene: TRBJ2-7

CDR3 DNA: TGTGCCAGCAGCCGTCGGACAGCTGCCAAAAACATTCAGTACTTC
CDR3 protein: CASSRRTAAKNIQYF
clone size: NA
V gene: TRBV7-2
D gene: NA
J gene: TRBJ2-4

CDR3 DNA: TGCAGTGCTAACCTTGGAGATACGCAGTATTTT
CDR3 protein: CSANLGDTQYF
clone size: many
V gene: TRBV20-1
D gene: NA
J gene: TRBJ2-3

CDR3 DNA: TGTGCCAGCTCACCGTCAAGGCTACTCACCTCTGGAAACACCATATATTTT
CDR3 protein: CASSPSRLLTSGNTIYF
clone size: NA
V gene: TRBV18
D gene: NA
J gene: TRBJ1-3

CDR3 DNA: TGTGCCAGCAGTGGAGGAAACGAAGACTACGAGCAGTACTTC
CDR3 protein: CASSGGNEDYEQYF
clone size: NA
V gene: TRBV2
D gene: NA
J gene: TRBJ2-7

CDR3 DNA: TGCGCCAGCAGCGTACAGGAAGCCGGACACACAGATACGCAGTATTTT
CDR3 protein: CASSVQEAGHTDTQYF
clone size: few
V gene: TRBV4-1
D gene: NA
J gene: TRBJ2-3

CDR3 DNA: TGTGCCAGCAGGAGACAGGGGGTGGCCAACACCGGGGAGCTGTTTTTT
CDR3 protein: CASRRQGVANTGELFF
clone size: few
V gene: TRBV27
D gene: TRBD1
J gene: TRBJ2-2

CDR3 DNA: TGTGCCAGCAGCTCCCCAGAGGTTCACGAGCAGTACTTC
CDR3 protein: CASSSPEVHEQYF
clone size: few
V gene: TRBV5-4
D gene: NA
J gene: TRBJ2-7

CDR3 DNA: TGTGCCTGGTCTCTAGCGGGAGGGCCTAAGACCGGGGAGCTGTTTTTT
CDR3 protein: CAWSLAGGPKTGELFF
clone size: few
V gene: TRBV30
D gene: TRBD2
J gene: TRBJ2-2

CDR3 DNA: TGTGCCAGCGGTGCTTTCACGGCTAACACCGGGGAGCTGTTTTTT
CDR3 protein: CASGAFTANTGELFF
clone size: NA
V gene: TRBV6-1
D gene: NA
J gene: TRBJ2-2

CDR3 DNA: TGCGCCAGCAGCTTGGCCGGGCGCGCCACCGGGGAGGTGTTTTTT
CDR3 protein: CASSLAGRATGEVFF
clone size: once
V gene: TRBV5-1
D gene: NA
J gene: TRBJ2-2

CDR3 DNA: TGTGCCATCAGTGAGTCAGATGGGACAGGGTCTGGCTACACCTTC
CDR3 protein: CAISESDGTGSGYTF
clone size: many
V gene: TRBV10-3
D gene: TRBD1
J gene: TRBJ1-2

CDR3 DNA: TGTGCCAGCAGTTCCGGGACCCCAGATACGCAGTATTTT
CDR3 protein: CASSSGTPDTQYF
clone size: many
V gene: TRBV12-3/TRBV12-4
D gene: NA
J gene: TRBJ2-3

CDR3 DNA: TGTGCCACCAGTCCAGGACAGGGGAGGGACACTGAAGCTTTCTTT
CDR3 protein: CATSPGQGRDTEAFF
clone size: NA
V gene: TRBV24-1
D gene: TRBD1
J gene: TRBJ1-1

CDR3 DNA: TGTGCCAGCAGTCCCCGGACAGGGATCGACGAGCAGTACTTC
CDR3 protein: CASSPRTGIDEQYF
clone size: NA
V gene: TRBV28
D gene: TRBD1
J gene: TRBJ2-7

CDR3 DNA: TGCAGTGCTAGAAAACAGGTTCTCGAGCAGTACTTC
CDR3 protein: CSARKQVLEQYF
clone size: few
V gene: TRBV20-1
D gene: NA
J gene: TRBJ2-7

CDR3 DNA: TGCAGTGCTAGAGATCTTGCAATGGAGCAGTACTTC
CDR3 protein: CSARDLAMEQYF
clone size: NA
V gene: TRBV20-1
D gene: NA
J gene: TRBJ2-7

CDR3 DNA: TGTGCCAGCAGTCATCACAGGGGCGAGCAGTACTTC
CDR3 protein: CASSHHRGEQYF
clone size: NA
V gene: TRBV6-2/TRBV6-3
D gene: TRBD1
J gene: TRBJ2-7

CDR3 DNA: TGTGCCAGCAGCCCCTCGACGGGAGACTACAATGAGCAGTTCTTC
CDR3 protein: CASSPSTGDYNEQFF
clone size: few
V gene: TRBV7-2
D gene: NA
J gene: TRBJ2-1

CDR3 DNA: TGCAGTGCTGGAGGACAGGGGACCACAGATACGCAGTATTTT
CDR3 protein: CSAGGQGTTDTQYF
clone size: NA
V gene: TRBV20-1
D gene: TRBD1
J gene: TRBJ2-3

CDR3 DNA: TGTGCCATCAGTGAGTCGTCTGGGACAGGGTCCTACGAGCAGTACTTC
CDR3 protein: CAISESSGTGSYEQYF
clone size: NA
V gene: TRBV10-3
D gene: TRBD1
J gene: TRBJ2-7

CDR3 DNA: TGTGCCAGCAGCTCCTGGGGGGGACAGCCCCAGCATTTT
CDR3 protein: CASSSWGGQPQHF
clone size: few
V gene: TRBV7-9
D gene: NA
J gene: TRBJ1-5

CDR3 DNA: TGCGCCAGCAGCGCGGGTATGAGCAGGAGGGCAGGCGGCTACACCTTC
CDR3 protein: CASSAGMSRRAGGYTF
clone size: few
V gene: TRBV4-3
D gene: NA
J gene: TRBJ1-2

CDR3 DNA: TGTGCCAGCAGCCAAGACAGGGGGTGGTCTAACTATGGCTACACCTTC
CDR3 protein: CASSQDRGWSNYGYTF
clone size: NA
V gene: TRBV4-2
D gene: TRBD1
J gene: TRBJ1-2

CDR3 DNA: TGTGCCAGCAGCCCCGGGAGCGGGGGATCCTACGAGCAGTACTTC
CDR3 protein: CASSPGSGGSYEQYF
clone size: few
V gene: TRBV12-3/TRBV12-4
D gene: TRBD2
J gene: TRBJ2-7

CDR3 DNA: TGTGCCAGCAGCTTAGGGTACTCCTACAATGAGCAGTTCTTC
CDR3 protein: CASSLGYSYNEQFF
clone size: NA
V gene: TRBV7-2
D gene: NA
J gene: TRBJ2-1

CDR3 DNA: TGTGCCACCAGTGATTCCTCGAACACTGAAGCTTTCTTT
CDR3 protein: CATSDSSNTEAFF
clone size: many
V gene: TRBV24-1
D gene: NA
J gene: TRBJ1-1

CDR3 DNA: TGCAGCGTTGGGACTAGCGGGAGCTGGCAGTTCTTC
CDR3 protein: CSVGTSGSWQFF
clone size: many
V gene: TRBV29-1
D gene: TRBD2
J gene: TRBJ2-1

CDR3 DNA: TGTGCCAGCAGACAAGCGAAGGGCGAGCAGTACTTC
CDR3 protein: CASRQAKGEQYF
clone size: NA
V gene: TRBV12-3/TRBV12-4
D gene: NA
J gene: TRBJ2-7

CDR3 DNA: TGTGCCAGCAGCTTGGCCGGGGAGACAGATACGCAGTATTTT
CDR3 protein: CASSLAGETDTQYF
clone size: many
V gene: TRBV5-5
D gene: NA
J gene: TRBJ2-3

CDR3 DNA: TGTGCCAGCAGCTTGACAGGGATTTTCGGAGAAAAACTGTTTTTT
CDR3 protein: CASSLTGIFGEKLFF
clone size: few
V gene: TRBV7-2
D gene: TRBD1
J gene: TRBJ1-4

CDR3 DNA: TGCGCCAGCAGCTTGACATCTTTGTGGACAGTAAACACCGGGGAGCTGTTTTTT
CDR3 protein: CASSLTSLWTVNTGELFF
clone size: many
V gene: TRBV5-1
D gene: NA
J gene: TRBJ2-2

CDR3 DNA: TGTGCCAGCAGCTTCAGACTAGCGGGAACAATCGAGCAGTACTTC
CDR3 protein: CASSFRLAGTIEQYF
clone size: NA
V gene: TRBV7-2
D gene: TRBD2
J gene: TRBJ2-7

CDR3 DNA: TGTGCCAGCTCACCCCGAGGGGGGTCCATCTCTGGAAACACCATATATTTT
CDR3 protein: CASSPRGGSISGNTIYF
clone size: NA
V gene: TRBV18
D gene: NA
J gene: TRBJ1-3

CDR3 DNA: TGTGCCAGCAGCGCGTCGGGTGAGCAGTTCTTC
CDR3 protein: CASSASGEQFF
clone size: NA
V gene: TRBV7-8
D gene: NA
J gene: TRBJ2-1

CDR3 DNA: TGCGCCAGCGGAACTGAAGGGGTATCGTTGGCTTTCTTT
CDR3 protein: CASGTEGVSLAFF
clone size: few
V gene: TRBV5-1
D gene: NA
J gene: TRBJ1-1

CDR3 DNA: TGCAGTGCTAGAAACGATCGACAGTTAAACTATGGCTACACCTTC
CDR3 protein: CSARNDRQLNYGYTF
clone size: NA
V gene: TRBV20-1
D gene: NA
J gene: TRBJ1-2

CDR3 DNA: TGCGCCAGCAGCTTTCAGGGGTACGGCACTGAAGCTTTCTTT
CDR3 protein: CASSFQGYGTEAFF
clone size: many
V gene: TRBV5-1
D gene: NA
J gene: TRBJ1-1

CDR3 DNA: TGTGCCAGCAGTCCACCGACAGGGCCCCACGAGCAGTACTTC
CDR3 protein: CASSPPTGPHEQYF
clone size: NA
V gene: TRBV12-3/TRBV12-4
D gene: TRBD1
J gene: TRBJ2-7